This entry describes one T cell receptor beta chain. The antigen remains unidentified. The data derive from a study of shared clonotypes between healthy human individuals. Naive-designated CD8 cells lacked CD45RO, were positively enriched for CCR7, and omitted terminally differentiated effector memory CD45RA+ cells. The donor population consisted of healthy HIV-negative adults with no recent acute infections or vaccinations. Study results and limitations: Naive CD4 clonotypes were shared across a handful of donors at 4% to 5%.

Profiled with immunoSEQ multiplex PCR; TCRdb holds only in-frame clones, not every one. The top ten hold 0.11% of the sample, which has hundreds of thousands of clones, around 96% seen once. There are 17 residues in the CDR3. V shed 1 base and J shed 0 bases, with 13 bases lying between them. CDR1 and CDR2 from the germline V gene are SGHKS and YYEKEE (reference sequence). This receptor was taken from a woman between 25 and 40 years old in good health. This chain connects TRBV5-5 to TRBJ1-4; D unresolved. The specimen was naive CD8+ T cells sorted from blood. Written as DNA, the CDR3 is TGTGCCAGCAGCTTGCCTGAGATTATCTCAACTAATGAAAAACTGTTTTTT. The encoded protein is CASSLPEIISTNEKLFF.